The sequence of this TCR beta chain was determined in a study of T-cell reconstitution after alpha-beta-depleted transplantation in children. Trimming stripped 3 bases from V and 8 bases from J, with 19 bases between. From germline, CDR1 is SGHVS and CDR2 FNYEAQ. The CDR3 totals 15 residues. Unique molecular identifiers were built into the TCRbeta library. TCRdb recomputed calls from the PCR reads with MiXCR, one row per CDR3 protein. The sample holds about 240,000 distinct CDR3 sequences, over 20% seen once. V and J are TRBV7-6 and TRBJ2-5; a weak D match, TRBD2 (6 bases). Specimen: PBMCs, collected before TCRalphabeta/CD19-depleted stem cell transplant. The receptor was isolated from a girl aged 2 to 9 with Fanconi anemia, due to receive a stem cell transplant. Written as DNA, the CDR3 is TGTGCCAGCAGCTTCGGATGGGGGGACCTGCCTACCCAGTACTTC. Translating gives CASSFGWGDLPTQYF.